This T cell receptor (beta chain) was found in a study of patients and donors after allogeneic stem cell transplantation. TCRdb reprocessed the RT-PCR reads via MiXCR and lists one record per CDR3 protein. Among roughly 960,000 distinct CDR3 sequences listed, roughly 18% were seen once. Trimming removed 2 bases from V and 7 bases from J; junction bases left unmatched: 10. The V gene's germline CDR1 is GTSNPN and CDR2 SVGIG (reference sequence). CDR3 length equals 14 residues. This clonotype was observed a handful of times. The source material was blood, either unsorted or a sorted T cell fraction (not recorded which). J is TRBJ2-7 and V is TRBV30; 8 bases agree with TRBD2. The source is a human donor who was either an allogeneic HSCT recipient or a stem cell or donor lymphocyte infusion donor (not recorded which). It is not recorded whose cells these are; they may come from a transplant donor. The CDR3 reads CAWSILSGGGEQYF. The CDR3 DNA reads as TGTGCCTGGAGTATCCTTAGCGGCGGGGGGGAGCAGTACTTC.